This TCR beta chain came from a study of T-cell reconstitution after alpha-beta-depleted transplantation in children. This clonotype was counted ten times or more. The TCRbeta library was prepared with unique molecular identifiers. One entry per CDR3 protein, called by TCRdb with MiXCR from the PCR reads. The data hold about 360,000 distinct CDR3 sequences, with 10% to 15% observed a single time. The sample was PBMCs, taken from the stem cell graft. The sequence derives from a human donor who donated a stem cell graft to a child with Fanconi anemia.

CDR3: CASSLRQGAYGYTF. For the CDR3, the DNA is TGTGCCAGCAGCCTTCGACAGGGGGCCTATGGCTACACCTTC. This chain connects TRBV7-2 to TRBJ1-2; 10 nucleotides match TRBD1. V lost 5 bases to trimming and J lost 4 bases; unmatched junction nucleotides: 4. The germline gives CDR1 SGHTA, CDR2 FQGNSA. This CDR3 is built from 14 residues.